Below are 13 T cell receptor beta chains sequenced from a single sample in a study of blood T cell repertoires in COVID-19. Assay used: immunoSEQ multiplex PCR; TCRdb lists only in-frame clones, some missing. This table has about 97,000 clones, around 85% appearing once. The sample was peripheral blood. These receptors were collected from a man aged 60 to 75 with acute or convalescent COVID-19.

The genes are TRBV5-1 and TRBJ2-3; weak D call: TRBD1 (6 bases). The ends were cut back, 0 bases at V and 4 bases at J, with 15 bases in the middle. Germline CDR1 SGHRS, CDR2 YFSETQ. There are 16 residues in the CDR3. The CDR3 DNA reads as TGCGCCAGCAGCTTGGAAGGGGGAACTGGTGCAGATACGCAGTATTTT. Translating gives CASSLEGGTGADTQYF.

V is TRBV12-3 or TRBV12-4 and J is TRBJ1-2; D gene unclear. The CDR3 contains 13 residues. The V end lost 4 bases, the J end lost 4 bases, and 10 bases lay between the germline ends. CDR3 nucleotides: TGTGCCAGCAGTTCTAGGACTACCTATGGCTACACCTTC. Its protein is CASSSRTTYGYTF.

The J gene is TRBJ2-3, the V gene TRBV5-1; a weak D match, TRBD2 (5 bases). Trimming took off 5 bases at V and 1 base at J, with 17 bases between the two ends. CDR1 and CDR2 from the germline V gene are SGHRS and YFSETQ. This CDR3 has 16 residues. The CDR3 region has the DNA TGCGCCAGCAGGGAAGAACGGGATTTCCGCACAGATACGCAGTATTTT. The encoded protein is CASREERDFRTDTQYF.

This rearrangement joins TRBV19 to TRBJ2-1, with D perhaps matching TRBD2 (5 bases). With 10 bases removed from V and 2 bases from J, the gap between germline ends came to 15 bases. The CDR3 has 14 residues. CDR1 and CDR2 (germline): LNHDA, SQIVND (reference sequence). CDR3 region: CATRTRATYNEQFF. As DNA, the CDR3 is TGTGCCACCAGGACGCGGGCTACCTACAATGAGCAGTTCTTC. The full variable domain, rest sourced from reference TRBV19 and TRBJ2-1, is DGGITQSPKYLFRKEGQNVTLSCEQNLNHDAMYWYRQDPGQGLRLIYYSQIVNDFQKGDIAEGYSVSREKKESFPLTVTSAQKNPTAFYLCATRTRATYNEQFFGPGTRLTVL.

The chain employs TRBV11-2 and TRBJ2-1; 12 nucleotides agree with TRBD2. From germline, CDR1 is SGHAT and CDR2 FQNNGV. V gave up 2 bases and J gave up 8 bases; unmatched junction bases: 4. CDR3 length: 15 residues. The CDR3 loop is CASSLILAGGDEQFF. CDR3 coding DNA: TGTGCCAGCAGCTTAATACTAGCGGGAGGCGATGAGCAGTTCTTC.

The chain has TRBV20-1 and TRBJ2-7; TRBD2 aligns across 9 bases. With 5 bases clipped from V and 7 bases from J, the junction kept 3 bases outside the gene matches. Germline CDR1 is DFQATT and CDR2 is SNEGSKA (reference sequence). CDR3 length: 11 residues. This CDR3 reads CSARLAEEQYF. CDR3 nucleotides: TGCAGTGCTCGACTAGCGGAGGAGCAGTACTTC.

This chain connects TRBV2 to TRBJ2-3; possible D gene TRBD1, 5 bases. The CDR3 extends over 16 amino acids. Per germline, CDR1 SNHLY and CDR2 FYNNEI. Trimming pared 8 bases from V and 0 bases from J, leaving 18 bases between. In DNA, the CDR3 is TGTGCCAGCGGCAGGGAACAGATTATTAGCACAGATACGCAGTATTTT. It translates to CASGREQIISTDTQYF.

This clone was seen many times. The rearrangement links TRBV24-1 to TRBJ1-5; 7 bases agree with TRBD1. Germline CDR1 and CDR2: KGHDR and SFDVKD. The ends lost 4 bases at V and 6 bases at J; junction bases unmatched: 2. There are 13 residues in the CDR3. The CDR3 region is CATSEYRGQPQHF. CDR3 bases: TGTGCCACCAGTGAGTACAGGGGTCAGCCCCAGCATTTT.

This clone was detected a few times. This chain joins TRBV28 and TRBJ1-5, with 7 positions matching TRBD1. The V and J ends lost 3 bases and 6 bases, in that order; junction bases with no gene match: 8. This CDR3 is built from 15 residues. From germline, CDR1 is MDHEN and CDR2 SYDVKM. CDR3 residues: CASSLVDRVSQPQHF. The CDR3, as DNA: TGTGCCAGCAGTTTGGTCGACAGGGTAAGTCAGCCCCAGCATTTT.

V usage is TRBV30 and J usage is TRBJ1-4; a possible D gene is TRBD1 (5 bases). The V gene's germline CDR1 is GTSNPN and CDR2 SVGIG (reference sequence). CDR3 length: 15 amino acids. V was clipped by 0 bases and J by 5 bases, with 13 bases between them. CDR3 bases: TGTGCCTGGAGTGTACTCGACAGAAAGAATGAAAAACTGTTTTTT. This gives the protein CAWSVLDRKNEKLFF.

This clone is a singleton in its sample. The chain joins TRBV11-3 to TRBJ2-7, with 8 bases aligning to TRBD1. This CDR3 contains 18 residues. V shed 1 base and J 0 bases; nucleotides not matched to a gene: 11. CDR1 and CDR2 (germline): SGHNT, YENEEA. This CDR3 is CASSLGGSRDRSSYEQYF. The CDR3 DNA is TGTGCCAGCAGCTTAGGGGGTTCCCGGGACAGGAGCTCCTACGAGCAGTACTTC.

CDR3 sequence (DNA): TGTGCCATCAGGCCGGGACTAGCGGGAGGGGCGCAGTACTTC. This sequence encodes CAIRPGLAGGAQYF. V usage is TRBV10-3 and J usage is TRBJ2-7, with TRBD2 matching over 16 bases. Germline trimming cut 6 bases from V and 9 bases from J; bases unmatched to any gene: 5. CDR1 ENHRY and CDR2 SYGVKD come from the germline V gene. The CDR3 extends over 14 amino acids.

CDR3 residues: CASSLVVSGSVGEQYF. CDR3 nucleotides: TGCGCCAGCAGCTTGGTGGTTAGCGGGAGTGTGGGGGAGCAGTACTTC. The rearrangement links TRBV5-1 to TRBJ2-7, with 9 bases lining up with TRBD2. This CDR3 comprises 16 residues. The germline gives CDR1 SGHRS, CDR2 YFSETQ. V shed 0 bases, J shed 7 bases, and the junction held 11 bases outside the gene matches.